Here is one T cell receptor (beta chain) with its context. Its antigen remains unidentified. TCRs were sequenced from a few patients responding to pembrolizumab. The source of the sample is a study of PD-1 blockade in mismatch repair-deficient tumors. Trimming removed 2 bases from V and 0 bases from J, with 8 bases in between. This CDR3 comprises 15 residues. Looked up from germline, CDR1 is MGHRA and CDR2 is YSYEKL. TCRdb keeps only in-frame clones here, not all; method: immunoSEQ multiplex PCR. The repertoire holds 100,000 to 150,000 clones, with about 88% as singletons. Broader study findings: After pembrolizumab, tumor-resident clones rose rapidly, then generally contracted before radiologic responses.

This chain uses TRBV4-1 with TRBJ2-4; D remains unclear. This specimen consisted of peripheral blood, obtained 44 weeks after starting pembrolizumab. This receptor was taken from an adult with mismatch repair-deficient cancer. CDR3 nucleotides: TGCGCCAGCAGCCAAAGACACATAGCCAAAAACATTCAGTACTTC. Protein sequence: CASSQRHIAKNIQYF.